These T cell receptor beta chains were read from a single sample in a study of T cells in Graves' hyperthyroidism and ophthalmopathy. TCRdb used MiXCR to reprocess the multiplex PCR reads, holding one entry per CDR3 protein. The sample lists about 350,000 distinct CDR3 sequences; roughly 14% were seen once. The source material was blood. Receptors were obtained from a woman aged 25 to 45 with Graves' hyperthyroidism. CDR3s leave out the opening cysteine and the closing phenylalanine or tryptophan.

v_call	j_call	cdr3_aa
TRBV27	TRBJ2-1	ASRSGSLSTNEQF
TRBV28	TRBJ1-1	ATLIPSRALNYYTEAF
TRBV6-2/TRBV6-3	TRBJ2-7	ASSDYPATGVYEQY
TRBV7-9	TRBJ2-3	ASGLLVTGSTDTQY
TRBV28	TRBJ2-5	ASRTLGRETQY
TRBV12-3/TRBV12-4	TRBJ1-2	ASSRREALAYGYT
TRBV7-2	TRBJ2-7	ASSLSGIYEQY
TRBV19	TRBJ2-1	ASSITVYNEQF
TRBV20-1	TRBJ2-5	SARDPSKSGTQETQY
TRBV20-1	TRBJ2-3	SASGTRQY
TRBV4-3	TRBJ2-5	ASSQDISGGETQY
TRBV4-1	TRBJ1-1	ASSQERGVTEAF
TRBV12-3/TRBV12-4	TRBJ1-2	ASSFLQGQGYT
TRBV6-2/TRBV6-3	TRBJ1-4	ASSSGTGWGEKLF
TRBV5-5	TRBJ1-1	ASSATGGNTEAF
TRBV20-1	TRBJ2-4	SASGGLAGLNIQY
TRBV29-1	TRBJ2-3	SVEPFRLADLQFDLPAGWQY
TRBV14	TRBJ2-3	ASSQGEQLQEDTQY
TRBV27	TRBJ2-7	ASSHGKEQY
TRBV30	TRBJ2-7	AWSRPRGGTYEQY
TRBV6-2/TRBV6-3	TRBJ1-1	ASSYSYNTEAL
TRBV7-2	TRBJ2-1	ASSPGLEGHNEQF
TRBV19	TRBJ1-5	ASSTGPVQGSNQPQH
TRBV6-1	TRBJ2-3	ASSLQAIGMQY
TRBV19	TRBJ2-2	ASRDFGTGGLLENTGELF
TRBV9	TRBJ2-7	ASSVASAEIYEQY
TRBV12-3/TRBV12-4	TRBJ2-5	ASSLVTGRETQY
TRBV5-1	TRBJ2-4	ASSPDLPRAKNIQY
TRBV20-1	TRBJ2-2	SADIAEANTGELF
TRBV9	TRBJ1-3	ATPDAASGNTIY
TRBV27	TRBJ2-7	ASSLGRVFYEQY
TRBV12-3/TRBV12-4	TRBJ1-5	ASSFLGARGKIPQH
TRBV11-2	TRBJ2-3	ASSLDRRYLGQSFTDTQY
TRBV20-1	TRBJ1-1	SAREGGYARNTEAF
TRBV12-3/TRBV12-4	TRBJ2-1	ASSLGLAAYNEQF
TRBV20-1	TRBJ2-7	SARALATFSYEQY
TRBV19	TRBJ2-1	ASGNGAFLQF
TRBV20-1	TRBJ1-5	SASGQNSQPQH
TRBV7-2	TRBJ2-3	ASSLGWRDTITDTQY
TRBV6-2/TRBV6-3	TRBJ1-1	ASSYGTGGTNTEAF
TRBV6-1	TRBJ2-3	ASSEARGADTQY
TRBV6-1	TRBJ2-7	ASRAPGTGQYEQY
TRBV20-1	TRBJ2-1	SARTSRGGNEQF
TRBV6-1	TRBJ2-2	ASPVGRDTGELF
TRBV12-3/TRBV12-4	TRBJ1-2	ASSLSTAYGYT
TRBV4-2	TRBJ2-1	ASSPSGRGIGEQF
TRBV2	TRBJ1-1	ASSEWWSTEAF
TRBV20-1	TRBJ1-3	SARPAQFTSSGNTIY
TRBV5-1	TRBJ2-2	ASSARTGNTGELF
TRBV9	TRBJ1-5	ASSVAPNQPQH
TRBV6-6	TRBJ2-5	ASSYSPARRQETQY
TRBV25-1	TRBJ2-4	ASATEAKNIQY
TRBV9	TRBJ2-7	ASSSSGVEQY